This TCR beta chain was obtained from a study of CD8 T cells in Susac syndrome. TEMRA cells were FACS-enriched, with CD8+ and CD4+ T cells isolated negatively. CDR1 is SGDLS, CDR2 YYNGEE, per germline. The CDR3 extends over 17 amino acids. Unmatched junction bases numbered 5, after V lost 0 bases and J lost 1 base. An amount of RNA that ranged from 0.5 to 1 ug was reverse transcribed with random hexamers. Via MiXCR, TCRdb re-called the immunoSEQ multiplex PCR reads, giving one row per CDR3 protein. Among more than 130,000 distinct CDR3 sequences listed, approximately 95% were seen once. Sequencing input: CD8+ T cells from PBMCs. This receptor was taken from a human donor in good health. This chain joins TRBV9 and TRBJ2-1, with TRBD2 matching over 9 bases. CDR3 residues: CASSVGVAGASYNEQFF. CDR3 coding DNA: TGTGCCAGCAGCGTAGGGGTAGCGGGAGCGTCCTACAATGAGCAGTTCTTC.